The T cell receptor (beta chain) under discussion was sequenced for a study of OX40 agonist ivuxolimab in advanced cancers. At the level of the study: All patients had ivuxolimab intravenously every 2 weeks at 0.01 to 10 mg/kg. Mean age about 60 years, range about 20 to 90; just over 80% male. Overall study findings and caveats: Normalized T-cell clonal expansion was also low in some nonresponders.

Germline lookup yields CDR1 SEHNR and CDR2 FQNEAQ (reference sequence). The CDR3 totals 17 residues. Trimming shortened V by 0 bases and J by 0 bases, and 12 bases separated the two germline ends. Assay: immunoSEQ multiplex PCR; the TCRdb copy retains only in-frame clones and omits some. The data contain 55,000 to 65,000 clones, about 82% of them singletons. This clone was observed a handful of times. The target antigen is unknown. This sequence was found in an adult with an advanced solid tumor such as melanoma, head and neck, liver or kidney cancer. This specimen consisted of CD4+ or CD8+ T cells sorted from blood, obtained in a trial of the OX40 agonist ivuxolimab. The gene calls are TRBV7-9 and TRBJ1-3; D is unresolved. CDR3 coding DNA: TGTGCCAGCAGCTTAGCAGTACAGCCCTCCTCTGGAAACACCATATATTTT. This sequence encodes CASSLAVQPSSGNTIYF.